The 5 T cell receptor beta chains reported below all come from one sample, sequenced in a study of long-term antiretroviral therapy in people with HIV. This was the immunoSEQ v3.0 assay at survey level. Profiling relied on immunoSEQ multiplex PCR, and the TCRdb table lists in-frame clones only, not all of them. The table records approximately 30,000 clones, around four fifths of them present only once. The sequenced sample was unsorted PBMCs, obtained 2.7 to 2.9 years after starting antiretroviral therapy. The receptors were sampled from a man aged 30 to 39 with HIV.

The genes are TRBV29-1 and TRBJ1-2; D is uncertain. The CDR3 totals 12 residues. V was shortened by 4 bases and J by 5 bases, with 11 bases between the two germline ends. The germline V gene has CDR1 SQVTM and CDR2 ANQGSEA. CDR3 sequence reads: CSVVPSGYGYTF. CDR3 DNA: TGCAGCGTTGTTCCCTCGGGGTATGGCTACACCTTC.

This chain links TRBV6-5 with TRBJ1-2; D is undetermined. The CDR3 runs to 13 residues. Germline values: CDR1 MNHEY, CDR2 SVGAGI. Trimming cost V 3 bases and J 3 bases, with 8 bases left between them. The CDR3 reads CASSYRRDYGYTF. CDR3 coding DNA: TGTGCCAGCAGTTATCGTAGGGACTATGGCTACACCTTC.

V is TRBV14 and J is TRBJ2-3; D remains unclear. The germline V gene has CDR1 SGHDN and CDR2 FVKESK. The V end was cut by 2 bases, the J end by 2 bases, with 14 bases between. The CDR3 covers 16 residues. This chain's CDR3 is CASSQPHTRATDTQYF. As DNA, the CDR3 is TGTGCCAGCAGCCAACCTCATACCCGGGCCACAGATACGCAGTATTTT.

The chain recombines TRBV7-2 with TRBJ2-5; 12 nucleotides line up with TRBD2. The CDR3 spans 15 residues. From germline, CDR1 is SGHTA and CDR2 FQGNSA. V trimming: 6 bases; J trimming: 1 base; junction bases outside the gene matches: 3. The chain's CDR3 is CASSRLAGVQETQYF. CDR3 bases: TGTGCCAGCAGTCGACTAGCGGGGGTCCAAGAGACCCAGTACTTC.

This chain links TRBV5-1 with TRBJ2-3, with D possibly being TRBD1 (5 bases). CDR3 length: 20 residues. V lost 3 bases to trimming and J lost 4 bases, with 30 bases between them. Germline V CDR1 and CDR2: SGHRS, YFSETQ. The DNA of the CDR3 is TGCGCCAGCAGCTCCTCTGGACACATGTCCCCCCTAGATAATTCAGATACGCAGTATTTT. This gives the protein CASSSSGHMSPLDNSDTQYF.